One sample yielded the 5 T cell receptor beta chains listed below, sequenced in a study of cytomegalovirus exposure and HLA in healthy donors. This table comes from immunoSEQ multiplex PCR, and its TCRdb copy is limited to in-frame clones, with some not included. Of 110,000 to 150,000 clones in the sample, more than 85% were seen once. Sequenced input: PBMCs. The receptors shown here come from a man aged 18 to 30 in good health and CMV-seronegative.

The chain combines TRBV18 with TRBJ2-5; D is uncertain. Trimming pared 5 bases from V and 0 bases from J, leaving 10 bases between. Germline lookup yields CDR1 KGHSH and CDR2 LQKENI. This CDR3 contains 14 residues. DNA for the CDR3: TGTGCCAGCTCAGTCAAGAACAACCAAGAGACCCAGTACTTC. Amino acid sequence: CASSVKNNQETQYF.

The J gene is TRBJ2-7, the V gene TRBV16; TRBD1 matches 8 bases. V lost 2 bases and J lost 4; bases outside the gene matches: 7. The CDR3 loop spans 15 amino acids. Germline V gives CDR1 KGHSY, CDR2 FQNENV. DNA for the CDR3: TGTGCCAGCAGCCAACCCGGGACAGGCTTATACGAGCAGTACTTC. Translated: CASSQPGTGLYEQYF.

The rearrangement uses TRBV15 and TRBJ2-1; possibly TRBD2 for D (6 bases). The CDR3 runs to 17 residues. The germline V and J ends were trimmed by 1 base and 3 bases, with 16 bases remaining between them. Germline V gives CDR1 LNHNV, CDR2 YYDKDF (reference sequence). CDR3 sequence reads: CATSRGPPGLLYNEQFF. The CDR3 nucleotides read TGTGCCACCAGCAGAGGCCCACCGGGACTCCTCTACAATGAGCAGTTCTTC.

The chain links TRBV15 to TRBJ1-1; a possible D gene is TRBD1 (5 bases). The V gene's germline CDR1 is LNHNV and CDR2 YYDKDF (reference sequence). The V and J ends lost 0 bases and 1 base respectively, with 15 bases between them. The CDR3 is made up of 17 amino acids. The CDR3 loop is CATSRDLILTANTEAFF. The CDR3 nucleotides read TGTGCCACCAGCAGAGACCTGATCTTGACAGCGAACACTGAAGCTTTCTTT.

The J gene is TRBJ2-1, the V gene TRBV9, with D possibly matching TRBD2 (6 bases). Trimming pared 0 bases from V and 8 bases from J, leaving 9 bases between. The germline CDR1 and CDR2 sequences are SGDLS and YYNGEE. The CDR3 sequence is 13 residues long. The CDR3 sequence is CASSVGLDDEQFF. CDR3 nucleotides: TGTGCCAGCAGCGTAGGACTAGATGATGAGCAGTTCTTC.